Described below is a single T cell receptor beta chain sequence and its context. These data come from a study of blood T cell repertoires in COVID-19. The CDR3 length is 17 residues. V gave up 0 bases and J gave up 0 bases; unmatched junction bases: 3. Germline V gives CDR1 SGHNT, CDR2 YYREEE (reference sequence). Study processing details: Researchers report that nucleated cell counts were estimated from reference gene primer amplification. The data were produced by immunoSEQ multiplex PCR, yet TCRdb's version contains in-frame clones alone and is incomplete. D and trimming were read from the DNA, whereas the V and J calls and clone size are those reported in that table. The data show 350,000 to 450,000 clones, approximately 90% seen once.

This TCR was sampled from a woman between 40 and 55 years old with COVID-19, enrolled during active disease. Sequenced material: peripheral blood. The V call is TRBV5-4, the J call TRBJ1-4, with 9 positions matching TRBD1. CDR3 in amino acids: CASSLEQGAATNEKLFF. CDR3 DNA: TGTGCCAGCAGCTTGGAACAGGGGGCCGCAACTAATGAAAAACTGTTTTTT. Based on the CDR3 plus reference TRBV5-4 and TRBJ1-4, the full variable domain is ETGVTQSPTHLIKTRGQQVTLRCSSQSGHNTVSWYQQALGQGPQFIFQYYREEENGRGNFPPRFSGLQFPNYSSELNVNALELDDSALYLCASSLEQGAATNEKLFFGSGTQLSVL.